Below are 8 T cell receptor beta chains sequenced from a single sample in a study of T cell responses to AZD1222 COVID-19 vaccine. Assay: immunoSEQ multiplex PCR; the TCRdb copy retains only in-frame clones and omits some. The repertoire consists of around 81,000 clones, with roughly 90% occurring once and the leading ten covering about 8%. The sample was peripheral blood, taken 28 days after the second AZD1222 dose. These receptors were taken from an adult who received the AZD1222 COVID-19 vaccine.

This chain uses TRBV6-5 with TRBJ2-7; 8 nucleotides match TRBD1. The J segment lost 7 bases and the V segment lost 6 bases, leaving 11 bases of the junction unmatched. This CDR3 region has 14 residues. From germline, CDR1 is MNHEY and CDR2 SVGAGI. CDR3 protein: CASRTGQGPLEQYF. In DNA form, the CDR3 reads TGTGCCAGCAGGACCGGACAGGGACCTTTGGAGCAGTACTTC.

The J gene is TRBJ1-3, the V gene TRBV2, with D possibly matching TRBD1 (5 bases). Germline CDR1 SNHLY, CDR2 FYNNEI. This CDR3 region has 14 residues. V was pared by 7 bases and J by 2 bases, with 12 bases between. The CDR3, as DNA: TGTGCCAGCACCGAAGGGGTAGCTGGAAACACCATATATTTT. Translation gives CASTEGVAGNTIYF.

V gene TRBV9 combines with J gene TRBJ1-5; D is unclear. V was cut by 2 bases and J by 5 bases, with 8 bases left in between. From germline, CDR1 is SGDLS and CDR2 YYNGEE. The CDR3 is made up of 13 amino acids. For the CDR3, the DNA is TGTGCCAGCAGCGTTACTTGGGATCAGCCCCAGCATTTT. Translating gives CASSVTWDQPQHF. Combining the CDR3 with reference TRBV9 and TRBJ1-5 gives the whole variable domain DSGVTQTPKHLITATGQRVTLRCSPRSGDLSVYWYQQSLDQGLQFLIQYYNGEERAKGNILERFSAQQFPDLHSELNLSSLELGDSALYFCASSVTWDQPQHFGDGTRLSIL.

This rearrangement joins TRBV3-1 (or the pseudogene TRBV3-2) to TRBJ2-1, with D perhaps being TRBD1 or TRBD2 (5 bases each). Germline V gene data show CDR1 as LGHDT and CDR2 as YNNKEL (reference sequence). V shed 2 bases and J shed 2 bases, with 16 bases lying between them. The CDR3 totals 17 residues. The CDR3 DNA follows: TGTGCCAGCAGCCAAAGGCGAACGTTGGGGGCCTACAATGAGCAGTTCTTC. It yields the protein CASSQRRTLGAYNEQFF.

V gene TRBV10-3 combines with J gene TRBJ2-3, with D hard to call. Looked up from germline, CDR1 is ENHRY and CDR2 is SYGVKD. This CDR3 has 15 residues. Trimming shortened V by 7 bases and J by 0 bases, and 14 bases separated the two germline ends. The DNA for the CDR3 is TGTGCCATCACTCTTGGAGACTCTAGCACAGATACGCAGTATTTT. This codes for CAITLGDSSTDTQYF.

The V and J genes are TRBV5-1 and TRBJ1-5, with D unresolved. Germline V gives CDR1 SGHRS, CDR2 YFSETQ. Trimming cost V 1 base and J 6 bases, with 11 bases left between them. The CDR3 covers 14 residues. The CDR3 DNA reads TGCGCCAGCAGCTTGACACCGGACGTTCAGCCCCAGCATTTT. Translating gives CASSLTPDVQPQHF.

This clone was detected a few times. The J gene is TRBJ1-6, the V gene TRBV19; D is unclear. Germline assignment: CDR1 LNHDA and CDR2 SQIVND (reference sequence). This CDR3 is built from 14 residues. The V end lost 5 bases, the J end lost 10 bases, and 15 bases lay between the germline ends. As DNA, the CDR3 is TGTGCCAGTAGTCCACGAGGAATCGAATCACCCCTCCACTTT. Amino acid sequence: CASSPRGIESPLHF.

The V call is TRBV28, the J call TRBJ2-7, with TRBD2 matching 11 bases. Germline V gene lookup returns CDR1 MDHEN and CDR2 SYDVKM. With 2 bases clipped from V and 9 bases from J, the junction kept 9 bases outside the gene matches. The CDR3 covers 15 residues. In nucleotides, the CDR3 is TGTGCCAGCAGTTTAGGGGTAGCGGGAGGGCCAGTGCAGTACTTC. This translates into CASSLGVAGGPVQYF.